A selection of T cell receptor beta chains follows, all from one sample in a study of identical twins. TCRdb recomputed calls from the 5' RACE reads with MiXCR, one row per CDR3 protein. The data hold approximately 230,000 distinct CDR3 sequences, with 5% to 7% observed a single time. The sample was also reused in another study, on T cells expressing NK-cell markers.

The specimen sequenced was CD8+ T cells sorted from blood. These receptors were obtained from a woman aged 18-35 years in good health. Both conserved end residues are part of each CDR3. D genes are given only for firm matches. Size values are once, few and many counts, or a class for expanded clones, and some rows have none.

CDR3nt: TGTGCCAGCAATGACAGGGGAGGCTACACCTTC
CDR3aa: CASNDRGGYTF
j_gene: TRBJ1-2
d_gene: TRBD1
v_gene: TRBV12-3/TRBV12-4
abundance: .

CDR3nt: TGTGCCAGTCGCCCATCAGGTGCCTTAGCTAACTATGGCTACACCTTC
CDR3aa: CASRPSGALANYGYTF
j_gene: TRBJ1-2
d_gene: .
v_gene: TRBV19
abundance: few

CDR3nt: TGTGCCAGCAGTTTAGGAGTAGGCGGGGCCGAAGAGACCCAGTACTTC
CDR3aa: CASSLGVGGAEETQYF
j_gene: TRBJ2-5
d_gene: .
v_gene: TRBV27
abundance: many

CDR3nt: TGTGCCAGCACCCGTGGGGGGGGTCAGTACAATGAGCAGTTCTTC
CDR3aa: CASTRGGGQYNEQFF
j_gene: TRBJ2-1
d_gene: TRBD2
v_gene: TRBV9
abundance: .

CDR3nt: TGCAGCGTGACAGGGTTGAGCACAGATACGCAGTATTTT
CDR3aa: CSVTGLSTDTQYF
j_gene: TRBJ2-3
d_gene: TRBD1
v_gene: TRBV29-1
abundance: .

CDR3nt: TGCGCCACCAAATACGGGACTGGCGCAGATACGCAGTATTTT
CDR3aa: CATKYGTGADTQYF
j_gene: TRBJ2-3
d_gene: .
v_gene: TRBV5-1
abundance: many

CDR3nt: TGTGCCAGCAGCCAAACCGGGACAGGGGACATTCAGTACTTC
CDR3aa: CASSQTGTGDIQYF
j_gene: TRBJ2-4
d_gene: TRBD1
v_gene: TRBV12-3/TRBV12-4
abundance: .

CDR3nt: TGTGCCAGCAGTATAGTTGTCGGCACTCGGTATCCTTACGAGCAGTACTTC
CDR3aa: CASSIVVGTRYPYEQYF
j_gene: TRBJ2-7
d_gene: .
v_gene: TRBV27
abundance: .

CDR3nt: TGCAGTGCTTCAATACCGGGACAGGGGATAGGGGAGCAGTACTTC
CDR3aa: CSASIPGQGIGEQYF
j_gene: TRBJ2-7
d_gene: TRBD1
v_gene: TRBV20-1
abundance: few

CDR3nt: TGTGCCAGCAGCTTCCCAGGATCGGATCCCCGAAGTAAACGCGCTGAAGCTTTCTTT
CDR3aa: CASSFPGSDPRSKRAEAFF
j_gene: TRBJ1-1
d_gene: .
v_gene: TRBV5-4
abundance: .

CDR3nt: TGTGCCAGCAGCTTAGGGGCTTTCAATGAGCAGTTCTTC
CDR3aa: CASSLGAFNEQFF
j_gene: TRBJ2-1
d_gene: .
v_gene: TRBV7-6
abundance: .

CDR3nt: TGTGCCAGCAGTTTAGATGGGCTCTACGAGCAGTACTTC
CDR3aa: CASSLDGLYEQYF
j_gene: TRBJ2-7
d_gene: .
v_gene: TRBV12-3/TRBV12-4
abundance: many

CDR3nt: TGCAGCGTCGGACACGGACGGGAACCCTATGGCTACACCTTC
CDR3aa: CSVGHGREPYGYTF
j_gene: TRBJ1-2
d_gene: .
v_gene: TRBV29-1
abundance: few

CDR3nt: TGTGCCAGCAGCTTCCCCCGACAGGGGGGCTCCTACGAGCAGTACTTC
CDR3aa: CASSFPRQGGSYEQYF
j_gene: TRBJ2-7
d_gene: TRBD1
v_gene: TRBV7-6
abundance: .

CDR3nt: TGTGCCAGCAGCCCCGACAGCGAAGACACCCAGTACTTC
CDR3aa: CASSPDSEDTQYF
j_gene: TRBJ2-5
d_gene: .
v_gene: TRBV7-7
abundance: .

CDR3nt: TGTGCCAGCAGCTTAGGTAGTCGTGGCGAGCAGTACTTC
CDR3aa: CASSLGSRGEQYF
j_gene: TRBJ2-7
d_gene: .
v_gene: TRBV7-8
abundance: .

CDR3nt: TGTGCCAGCAGTGGCCGGGACAGGGTCAATGAGCAGTTCTTC
CDR3aa: CASSGRDRVNEQFF
j_gene: TRBJ2-1
d_gene: TRBD1
v_gene: TRBV6-1
abundance: few

CDR3nt: TGTGCCAGCAGCTCCTACGCTAGCCCCCTTGAGCAGTTCTTC
CDR3aa: CASSSYASPLEQFF
j_gene: TRBJ2-1
d_gene: .
v_gene: TRBV9
abundance: few

CDR3nt: TGTGCCAGCAGCTTACCAGGACAGTTCTACGAGCAGTACTTC
CDR3aa: CASSLPGQFYEQYF
j_gene: TRBJ2-7
d_gene: .
v_gene: TRBV7-2
abundance: .

CDR3nt: TGCAGCGCTGCGACTAGCGGGAGACACCCTCCCTACAATGAGCAGTTCTTC
CDR3aa: CSAATSGRHPPYNEQFF
j_gene: TRBJ2-1
d_gene: TRBD2
v_gene: TRBV29-1
abundance: few

CDR3nt: TGTGCCAGCAGTTTATTGAGCGCGGGGGCCCTCCAAGAGACCCAGTACTTC
CDR3aa: CASSLLSAGALQETQYF
j_gene: TRBJ2-5
d_gene: .
v_gene: TRBV27
abundance: many

CDR3nt: TGTGCCAGCACCATTGGGGGCCAGGGCTACACCTTC
CDR3aa: CASTIGGQGYTF
j_gene: TRBJ1-2
d_gene: .
v_gene: TRBV12-3/TRBV12-4
abundance: few

CDR3nt: TGCGCCAGCAGAGGACCCTGGACTGAAGCTTTCTTT
CDR3aa: CASRGPWTEAFF
j_gene: TRBJ1-1
d_gene: .
v_gene: TRBV5-1
abundance: few

CDR3nt: TGTGCCAGCAGCCCAGCCGGGGGGGCTTGGGAGACCCAGTACTTC
CDR3aa: CASSPAGGAWETQYF
j_gene: TRBJ2-5
d_gene: TRBD2
v_gene: TRBV7-9
abundance: .

CDR3nt: TGTGCCAGCAGTCCTCGACAGACAGATACGCAGTATTTT
CDR3aa: CASSPRQTDTQYF
j_gene: TRBJ2-3
d_gene: .
v_gene: TRBV28
abundance: .

CDR3nt: TGTGCCAGCAGCTTAGAAGGGGCGGGGACCCAGTACTTC
CDR3aa: CASSLEGAGTQYF
j_gene: TRBJ2-5
d_gene: .
v_gene: TRBV7-9
abundance: few

CDR3nt: TGCAGTGCTAGAGAGGATGACAGGGGGACTCAAGAGACCCAGTACTTC
CDR3aa: CSAREDDRGTQETQYF
j_gene: TRBJ2-5
d_gene: TRBD1
v_gene: TRBV20-1
abundance: many

CDR3nt: TGCAGTGCTAGAGATTCCGGGCAGCTCAATCAGCCCCAGCATTTT
CDR3aa: CSARDSGQLNQPQHF
j_gene: TRBJ1-5
d_gene: .
v_gene: TRBV20-1
abundance: few

CDR3nt: TGCGCCAGCAGCCAAGAATTGGGTCTTTCGGGAGTCCTCTACGAGCAGTACTTC
CDR3aa: CASSQELGLSGVLYEQYF
j_gene: TRBJ2-7
d_gene: .
v_gene: TRBV4-3
abundance: many

CDR3nt: TGTGCCAGCAGCGCATCCCAGACTAGCCCGGCCTACGAGCAGTACTTC
CDR3aa: CASSASQTSPAYEQYF
j_gene: TRBJ2-7
d_gene: TRBD2
v_gene: TRBV7-9
abundance: few

CDR3nt: TGTGCCAGCAGTTTTTCAAGGGGGATCTATGGCTACACCTTC
CDR3aa: CASSFSRGIYGYTF
j_gene: TRBJ1-2
d_gene: .
v_gene: TRBV27
abundance: many

CDR3nt: TGTGCCAGCACTCGGGCGAAGAGCACTGAAGCTTTCTTT
CDR3aa: CASTRAKSTEAFF
j_gene: TRBJ1-1
d_gene: .
v_gene: TRBV12-3/TRBV12-4
abundance: many

CDR3nt: TGTGCCAGCAGCAGCATACAGGGAATGAACACTGAAGCTTTCTTT
CDR3aa: CASSSIQGMNTEAFF
j_gene: TRBJ1-1
d_gene: .
v_gene: TRBV7-9
abundance: .

CDR3nt: TGTGCCAGCAGTTTTAGGGGAACGAACACCGGGGAGCTGTTTTTT
CDR3aa: CASSFRGTNTGELFF
j_gene: TRBJ2-2
d_gene: .
v_gene: TRBV12-3/TRBV12-4
abundance: few

CDR3nt: TGTGCCAGCAGTCATTTAGAGAACATTCAGTACTTC
CDR3aa: CASSHLENIQYF
j_gene: TRBJ2-4
d_gene: .
v_gene: TRBV12-3/TRBV12-4
abundance: few

CDR3nt: TGCAGCGTTGAAGGGGAGGCTAGCGGCTACAATGAGCAGTTCTTC
CDR3aa: CSVEGEASGYNEQFF
j_gene: TRBJ2-1
d_gene: TRBD2
v_gene: TRBV29-1
abundance: many

CDR3nt: TGTGCCAGCACCCCGGCGTACAATGAGCAGTTCTTC
CDR3aa: CASTPAYNEQFF
j_gene: TRBJ2-1
d_gene: .
v_gene: TRBV12-3/TRBV12-4
abundance: .

CDR3nt: TGTGCCAGCAGTTCCCTACTAGCGAACAATGAGCAGTTCTTC
CDR3aa: CASSSLLANNEQFF
j_gene: TRBJ2-1
d_gene: TRBD2
v_gene: TRBV6-2/TRBV6-3
abundance: .

CDR3nt: TGTGCCACCCACAATGGGCCCACTGAAGCTTTCTTT
CDR3aa: CATHNGPTEAFF
j_gene: TRBJ1-1
d_gene: .
v_gene: TRBV6-5
abundance: many

CDR3nt: TGCAGCCACCGGAAAGAGACAGATACGCAGTATTTT
CDR3aa: CSHRKETDTQYF
j_gene: TRBJ2-3
d_gene: .
v_gene: TRBV29-1
abundance: few

CDR3nt: TGTGCCAGTAGTCCCCAGGACGGGGAGCTGTTTTTT
CDR3aa: CASSPQDGELFF
j_gene: TRBJ2-2
d_gene: .
v_gene: TRBV19
abundance: .

CDR3nt: TGCGCCAGCAGCTTCTATGGCGGCTATGGCTACACCTTC
CDR3aa: CASSFYGGYGYTF
j_gene: TRBJ1-2
d_gene: .
v_gene: TRBV5-1
abundance: .

CDR3nt: TGTGCCAGCAGTAGCAGACCATGGGATGAGCAGTTCTTC
CDR3aa: CASSSRPWDEQFF
j_gene: TRBJ2-1
d_gene: .
v_gene: TRBV27
abundance: .

CDR3nt: TGTGCCAGCAGTTATCCGACTAGCGGGGGTAACTACGAGCAGTACTTC
CDR3aa: CASSYPTSGGNYEQYF
j_gene: TRBJ2-7
d_gene: TRBD2
v_gene: TRBV6-2/TRBV6-3
abundance: few

CDR3nt: TGCAGCGTCCGCAGACAGGGGCCCGGGGAGCTGTTTTTT
CDR3aa: CSVRRQGPGELFF
j_gene: TRBJ2-2
d_gene: TRBD1
v_gene: TRBV29-1
abundance: .

CDR3nt: TGTGCCAGCAGTGAACAGGGCACATTCCGCCCTGAAGCTTTCTTT
CDR3aa: CASSEQGTFRPEAFF
j_gene: TRBJ1-1
d_gene: .
v_gene: TRBV2
abundance: .

CDR3nt: TGTGCCAGCACTTGGACAGGCGATGCAACTAATGAAAAACTGTTTTTT
CDR3aa: CASTWTGDATNEKLFF
j_gene: TRBJ1-4
d_gene: TRBD1
v_gene: TRBV25-1
abundance: .

CDR3nt: TGTGCCAGCAGTCCAGGCGGGGGAGGTATCGGGGAGCTGTTTTTT
CDR3aa: CASSPGGGGIGELFF
j_gene: TRBJ2-2
d_gene: TRBD2
v_gene: TRBV7-9
abundance: few

CDR3nt: TGCAGTGCTAGGACCAGGGACCTCGAGCAGTACTTC
CDR3aa: CSARTRDLEQYF
j_gene: TRBJ2-7
d_gene: .
v_gene: TRBV20-1
abundance: many

CDR3nt: TGCAGCGTAGATGTTGGAGCCAATGAGCAGTTCTTC
CDR3aa: CSVDVGANEQFF
j_gene: TRBJ2-1
d_gene: .
v_gene: TRBV29-1
abundance: .

CDR3nt: TGTGCCAGCAGCTCCCTGGGCGGGAGTAGCCATGAGCAGTTCTTC
CDR3aa: CASSSLGGSSHEQFF
j_gene: TRBJ2-1
d_gene: TRBD2
v_gene: TRBV7-2
abundance: .

CDR3nt: TGTGCCAGCAGCGGGACAGGGGCAGCTTTCTTT
CDR3aa: CASSGTGAAFF
j_gene: TRBJ1-1
d_gene: TRBD1
v_gene: TRBV11-2
abundance: many

CDR3nt: TGTGCCAGCGGGGAGGAGAATCAGCCCCAGCATTTT
CDR3aa: CASGEENQPQHF
j_gene: TRBJ1-5
d_gene: .
v_gene: TRBV7-8
abundance: .

CDR3nt: TGTGCCAGCAGTAACTCCCCGGACAGGGCGGAAAACATTCAGTACTTC
CDR3aa: CASSNSPDRAENIQYF
j_gene: TRBJ2-4
d_gene: TRBD1
v_gene: TRBV6-2/TRBV6-3
abundance: many

CDR3nt: TGTGCCAGCAGCGCCTACGCGGGGGCGAGCACAGATACGCAGTATTTT
CDR3aa: CASSAYAGASTDTQYF
j_gene: TRBJ2-3
d_gene: .
v_gene: TRBV9
abundance: many

CDR3nt: TGCGCCAGCAGCATAAACTCGCTCGGGGAGCTGTTTTTT
CDR3aa: CASSINSLGELFF
j_gene: TRBJ2-2
d_gene: .
v_gene: TRBV4-3
abundance: few

CDR3nt: TGTGCCAGCAGCTTAATAATTTCGGGGGGTGATGGCTACACCTTC
CDR3aa: CASSLIISGGDGYTF
j_gene: TRBJ1-2
d_gene: .
v_gene: TRBV11-2
abundance: many

CDR3nt: TGTGCCAGCAGCGATACTAGCGGGAGCGTGGAAAACATTCAGTACTTC
CDR3aa: CASSDTSGSVENIQYF
j_gene: TRBJ2-4
d_gene: TRBD2
v_gene: TRBV7-9
abundance: many

CDR3nt: TGTGCCAGCAGTTTCGAGAGGAACACTGAAGCTTTCTTT
CDR3aa: CASSFERNTEAFF
j_gene: TRBJ1-1
d_gene: .
v_gene: TRBV12-3/TRBV12-4
abundance: many